This T cell receptor beta chain originates from a study of graft-versus-host responses after intestinal transplantation. Study details: Each transplant was multivisceral, liver-intestinal, or isolated intestinal. Study conclusions and caveats: Within allografts, high graft-versus-host to host-versus-graft clonal ratios were seen among patients with graft-donor T cell macrochimerism.

Comment on this clone: As yet, its antigen is unknown.

CDR3 size: 15 residues. The germline V gene has CDR1 LGHNA and CDR2 YNFKEQ. With 0 bases removed from V and 2 bases from J, the gap between germline ends came to 10 bases. TCRdb keeps only in-frame clones here, not all; method: immunoSEQ multiplex PCR. The repertoire holds approximately 19,000 clones, with roughly 82% as singletons. The chain uses TRBV4-2 and TRBJ1-2; perhaps TRBD1 as D (5 bases). The source of this sequence is a human patient who received an intestinal transplant, so some T cells may come from the graft donor. Sequences were derived from PBMCs, sampled 14 days after transplant. DNA of the CDR3: TGTGCCAGCAGCCAAGAGACGGGGGTGAACTATGGCTACACCTTC. Residues: CASSQETGVNYGYTF.